Sequencing of this TCR beta chain was carried out in a study of cytomegalovirus exposure and HLA in healthy donors. CDR1 is GTSNPN, CDR2 SVGIG, per germline (reference sequence). J gave up 4 bases and V 3 bases, and 1 base lay outside the gene matches. This CDR3 region has 13 residues. Clones were sequenced by immunoSEQ multiplex PCR, and TCRdb holds only the in-frame ones, with some missing. Among some 140,000 clones listed, nearly 90% were seen once. For this clone: Its antigen is still unknown.

Study-level points and caveats: The study listed some 160 cytomegalovirus-associated TCR beta chains. The tendency of first-cohort TCR clusters to co-occur in the 100 to 150 validation repertoires emerged from a later analysis. There were a few CMV-associated chains whose specificity for CMV antigens was confirmed in vitro.

A roughly 120-subject validation cohort, separate from the approximately 720-subject first cohort, supplied the donors. The receptor was derived from a woman between 18 and 30 years old in good health and CMV-seropositive. The sequenced sample was PBMCs. This chain connects TRBV30 to TRBJ1-1; 11 bases agree with TRBD1. CDR3 in amino acids: CAWRGTGGTEAFF. CDR3 DNA: TGTGCCTGGAGGGGGACAGGGGGCACTGAAGCTTTCTTT.